This TCR beta chain was identified in a study of blood T cells in healthy people across ages. Through a sample-barcoded 5' primer and a J-beta primer mix, a second PCR was run for roughly 6 to 12 cycles. TCRdb fed the 5' RACE reads into MiXCR, producing one record per CDR3 protein. The table has hundreds of thousands of distinct CDR3 sequences, about 55% seen once; the top ten hold about two fifths. This CDR3 is built from 17 residues. Each donor had ten milliliters of peripheral blood drawn. The sequencing input was blood. The chain employs TRBV21-1 and TRBJ1-6. TRBV21-1 has pseudogene status. The sequence came from a man at least 80 years old in good health. Here the CDR3 DNA reads TGTGCCAGCAGCAAAGGAGTACAGAGCTCCTATAATTCACCCCTCCACTTT. Translating gives CASSKGVQSSYNSPLHF.